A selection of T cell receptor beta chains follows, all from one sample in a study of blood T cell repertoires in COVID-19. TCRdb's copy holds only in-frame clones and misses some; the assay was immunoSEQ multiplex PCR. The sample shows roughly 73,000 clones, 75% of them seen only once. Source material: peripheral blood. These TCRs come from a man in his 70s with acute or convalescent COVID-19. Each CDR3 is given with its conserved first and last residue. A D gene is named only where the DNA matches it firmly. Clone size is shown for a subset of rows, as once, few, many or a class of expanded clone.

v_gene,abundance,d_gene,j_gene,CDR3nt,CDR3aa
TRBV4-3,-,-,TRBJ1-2,TGCGCCAGCAGCCCCGACACCTCCCATGGCTACACCTTC,CASSPDTSHGYTF
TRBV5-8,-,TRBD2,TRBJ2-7,TGTGCCAGCAGCTTGTTCGGGACTAGCGGGACCTACGAGCAGTACTTC,CASSLFGTSGTYEQYF
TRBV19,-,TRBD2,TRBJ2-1,TGTGCCAGTAGTACCGGACTAGCGGGAGACGAGCAGTTCTTC,CASSTGLAGDEQFF
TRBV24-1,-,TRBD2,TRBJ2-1,TGTGCCACCAGTGATCTACTAGCGGGAGGGAATGAGCAGTTCTTC,CATSDLLAGGNEQFF
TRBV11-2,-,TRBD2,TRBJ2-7,TGTGCCAGCAGCCAAAGAGGCGGGAGCCCCCACGAGCAGTACTTC,CASSQRGGSPHEQYF
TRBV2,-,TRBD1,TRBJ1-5,TGTGCCAGCAGTGACGGGACAGGGGGCAATTATCAGCCCCAGCATTTT,CASSDGTGGNYQPQHF
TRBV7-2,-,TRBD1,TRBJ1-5,TGTGCCAGCAGCTTGGGACAGGGAAGCAATCAGCCCCAGCATTTT,CASSLGQGSNQPQHF
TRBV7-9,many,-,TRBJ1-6,TGTGCCAGCAGCTTAGTCCCCGGGACTTTTGCCCTCCACTTT,CASSLVPGTFALHF
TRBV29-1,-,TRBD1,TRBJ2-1,TGCAGCGGCGGGACAGGGGCGATTCAGTTCTTC,CSGGTGAIQFF
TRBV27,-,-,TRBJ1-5,TGTGCCAGCAGTTTCGAGCAGGGAGGTCAGCCCCAGCATTTT,CASSFEQGGQPQHF
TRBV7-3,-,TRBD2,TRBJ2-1,TGTGCCAGCAGCTTAACCGGGCTAGCGGGATTCAATGAGCAGTTCTTC,CASSLTGLAGFNEQFF
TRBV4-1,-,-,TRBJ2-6,TGCGCCAGCAGCCAGCCTAACTCTGGGGCCAACGTCCTGACTTTC,CASSQPNSGANVLTF
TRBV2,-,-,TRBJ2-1,TGTGCCAGCAGCCCAGAGAGCGGCTCCTACAATGAGCAGTTCTTC,CASSPESGSYNEQFF
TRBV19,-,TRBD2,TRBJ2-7,TGTGCCAGTAGTAGCGGGAGGGCCTACGAGCAGTACTTC,CASSSGRAYEQYF